This TCR beta chain stems from a study of blood T cell repertoires in COVID-19. Study-level information: Sites in the United States, Italy and Spain provided acute and convalescent COVID-19 samples.

CDR1 SQVTM and CDR2 ANQGSEA come from the germline V gene. Trimming pared 2 bases from V and 6 bases from J, leaving 10 bases between. The CDR3 has 12 amino acids. Per the authors' pipeline: Estimation of nucleated cell counts relied on the amplification of reference gene primers. TCRdb's copy holds only in-frame clones and misses some; the assay was immunoSEQ multiplex PCR. Clone size and V and J calls were adopted from that table, with D and trimming inferred from the DNA. This table has about 200,000 clones, 90% to 95% appearing once. This clone was counted once. This sequence originates from a man aged 25-40 years with acute or convalescent COVID-19. The chain joins TRBV29-1 to TRBJ2-5, with TRBD1 as a possible D gene (7 bases). Specimen: peripheral blood. Here the CDR3 DNA reads TGCAGCGTTGAACCAGGGGGGCAGACCCAGTACTTC. Its translation is CSVEPGGQTQYF.